Here is one T cell receptor (beta chain) with its context. The V end was cut by 0 bases, the J end by 4 bases, with 32 bases between. CDR1 and CDR2 (germline): LGHDT, YNNKEL (reference sequence). This CDR3 is 22 amino acids long. The sample originates from a study of blood T cell repertoires in COVID-19. Method: immunoSEQ multiplex PCR; TCRdb's copy keeps in-frame clones and lacks some. The profile shows 120,000 to 150,000 clones, roughly 84% of them singletons. This chain uses TRBV3-1 (or the pseudogene TRBV3-2) with TRBJ2-3; D is perhaps TRBD2 (10 bases). Sequenced input: PBMCs or T cells enriched from blood (not recorded which). The sequence was collected from a man aged 35 to 55 with acute COVID-19. As DNA, the CDR3 is TGTGCCAGCAGCCAAGAGAGTCACGACAGGGGGGCAGCGGGAGGGATCCCAGATACGCAGTATTTT. The encoded protein is CASSQESHDRGAAGGIPDTQYF.